This T cell receptor (beta chain) was captured in a study of T-cell reconstitution after alpha-beta-depleted transplantation in children. In this sample, this clonotype turned up many times. It was with unique molecular identifiers that the TCRbeta library was prepared. TCRdb ran MiXCR on the PCR reads and lists one entry per CDR3 protein. The sample has roughly 70,000 distinct CDR3 sequences, 4.9% seen once; the top ten hold under 20%. This CDR3 spans 15 amino acids. Germline lookup yields CDR1 MNHNS and CDR2 SASEGT. Unmatched junction bases numbered 13, after V lost 6 bases and J lost 8 bases. The sample consisted of PBMCs, mostly from graft donor cells, taken 180 days after TCRalphabeta/CD19-depleted stem cell transplant. The chain recombines TRBV6-1 with TRBJ1-1; TRBD1 aligns across 9 bases. The clonotype comes from a boy younger than two who had a stem cell transplant for acute myeloid leukemia, so the T cells may come from the graft donor. The CDR3 is CASRRVTGTGREAFF. The CDR3, as DNA: TGTGCCAGCAGAAGAGTAACCGGGACAGGGAGGGAAGCTTTCTTT.